The clone carrying this T cell receptor (beta chain) was seen repeatedly, ten times or more. The antigen remains undetermined. This sample is drawn from a study of beta chain features in type 1 diabetes. Across the study: Regarding age, gender and cell yields, patients proved similar to healthy donors.

There are 20 residues in the CDR3. Trimming cost V 2 bases and J 1 base, with 26 bases left between them. Germline V gene sequence: CDR1 SGHVS, CDR2 FQNEAQ. Study conclusions and caveats: The influence of HLA type on TCRB rearrangement stayed undetermined. People with Type 1 diabetes carried modestly yet significantly shorter TCRB CDR3s in all four CD4+ subsets. PCR might pick shorter templates more often, in the same way for patients and controls.

Every isolated RNA sample was fully reverse transcribed, so sequencing captured expressed TCRB transcripts. Profiling relied on immunoSEQ multiplex PCR, and the TCRdb table lists in-frame clones only, not all of them. Of roughly 400,000 clones in the sample, around 10% were seen once. The source is a man between 25 and 39 years old with type 1 diabetes. Sequencing was performed on central memory CD4+ T cells from blood. The chain joins TRBV7-8 to TRBJ2-5; maybe TRBD2 (6 bases). Written as DNA, the CDR3 is TGTGCCAGCAGCTTAAATTATTTGCGGGACGAGAACGTTCGCCAAGAGACCCAGTACTTC. Its translation is CASSLNYLRDENVRQETQYF.